What follows describes a single T cell receptor beta chain. The data are from a study of blood T cell repertoires in COVID-19. Germline CDR1 SGHKS, CDR2 YYEKEE (reference sequence). Trimming removed 1 base from V and 2 bases from J; junction bases left unmatched: 9. The length of the CDR3 is 16 residues. Assay used: immunoSEQ multiplex PCR; TCRdb lists only in-frame clones, some missing. The repertoire includes 88,000 or so clones, approximately 87% of them detected once, and 9.5% to 12% sits in the top ten. The receptor's source is a human donor in a cohort sampled during active COVID-19. The sequenced sample was peripheral blood. The rearrangement links TRBV5-5 to TRBJ2-7, with TRBD2 matching 7 bases. This CDR3 reads CASSLRRTGLAYEQYF. Here the CDR3 DNA reads TGTGCCAGCAGCTTGCGGCGAACAGGACTAGCCTACGAGCAGTACTTC.